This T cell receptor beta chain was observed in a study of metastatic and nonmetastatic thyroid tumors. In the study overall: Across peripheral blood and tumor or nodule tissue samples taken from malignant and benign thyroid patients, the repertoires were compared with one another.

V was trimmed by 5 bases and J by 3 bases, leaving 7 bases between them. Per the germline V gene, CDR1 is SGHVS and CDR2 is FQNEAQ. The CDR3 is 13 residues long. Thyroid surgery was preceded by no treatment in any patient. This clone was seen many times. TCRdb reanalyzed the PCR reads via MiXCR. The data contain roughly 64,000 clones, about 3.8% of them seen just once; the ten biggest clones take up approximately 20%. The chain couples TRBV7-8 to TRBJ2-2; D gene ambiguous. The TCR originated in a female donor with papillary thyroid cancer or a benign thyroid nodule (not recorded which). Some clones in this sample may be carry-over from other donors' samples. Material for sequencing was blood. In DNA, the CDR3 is TGTGCCAGCAGCCCGATCTACACCGGGGAGCTGTTTTTT. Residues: CASSPIYTGELFF.